The 23 T cell receptor beta chains below come from one sample, sequenced in a study of shared clonotypes between healthy human individuals. Sequencing used immunoSEQ multiplex PCR; TCRdb keeps in-frame clones, though not all of them. The sample carries 800,000 to 1,200,000 clones, 75% to 80% recorded once. Sequenced sample: memory CD4+ T cells from PBMCs. As for subset: CD45RA-negative fraction. These TCRs come from a man aged 18 to 30 in good health. Some clones in this sample may be carry-over from other donors' samples.

J is TRBJ2-1 and V is TRBV19; 8 nucleotides agree with TRBD2. Trimming took 5 bases from V and 6 from J; bases not matched to a gene: 18. This CDR3 is 18 amino acids long. CDR1 is LNHDA and CDR2 is SQIVND in the germline V gene (reference sequence). The CDR3 is CASSPDSGLAHRGNEQFF. CDR3 nucleotide sequence: TGTGCCAGTAGTCCCGATAGCGGACTAGCCCATAGGGGCAATGAGCAGTTCTTC.

The chain employs TRBV11-2 and TRBJ2-4; D is perhaps TRBD1 or TRBD2 (6 bases each). Trimming shortened V by 3 bases and J by 7 bases, and 13 bases separated the two germline ends. The CDR3 has 14 amino acids. Germline V gene sequence: CDR1 SGHAT, CDR2 FQNNGV. This chain's CDR3 is CASSFRSGQNIQYF. The DNA of the CDR3 is TGTGCCAGCAGCTTTCGTAGCGGACAGAACATTCAGTACTTC.

V usage is TRBV13 and J usage is TRBJ2-7; D not certain. Trimming removed 5 bases from V and 2 bases from J, with 19 bases in between. Looked up from germline, CDR1 is PRHDT and CDR2 is FYEKMQ (reference sequence). CDR3 length equals 16 residues. The CDR3 loop reads CASSLLKNRNAYEQYF. The CDR3 DNA reads as TGTGCCAGCAGCCTTTTAAAGAACCGAAATGCCTACGAGCAGTACTTC.

The J gene is TRBJ2-7, the V gene TRBV19; either TRBD1 or TRBD2 may fit D (6 bases each). The CDR3 has 14 amino acids. Germline CDR1 LNHDA, CDR2 SQIVND (reference sequence). Trimming removed 5 bases from V and 3 bases from J, with 14 bases in between. Written as DNA, the CDR3 is TGTGCCAGTAGTTCCCGGGGGCTGGACTACGAGCAGTACTTC. This sequence encodes CASSSRGLDYEQYF.

The rearrangement links TRBV7-3 to TRBJ1-2, with D maybe TRBD1 (6 bases). V was shortened by 3 bases and J by 8 bases, with 13 bases between the two germline ends. From germline, CDR1 is SGHTA and CDR2 FQGTGA. This CDR3 is 13 amino acids long. The CDR3 coding sequence is TGTGCCAGCAGCTTGAGCAGAGGGGGAGGCTACACCTTC. Its translation is CASSLSRGGGYTF.

Remarks on this clone: The same CDR3 is also encoded by other DNA sequences in this sample. The genes are TRBV2 and TRBJ1-5, with D tentatively TRBD1 (6 bases). V lost 2 bases to trimming and J lost 6 bases, with 11 bases between them. The CDR3 consists of 14 residues. Germline lookup yields CDR1 SNHLY and CDR2 FYNNEI. The CDR3, as DNA: TGTGCCAGCAGTGAACAGGGGTTGGGTCAGCCCCAGCATTTT. Translated, it gives CASSEQGLGQPQHF.

This clone was detected only once. The chain couples TRBV27 to TRBJ2-7; possible D gene TRBD1, 5 bases. Trimming shortened V by 5 bases and J by 4 bases, and 9 bases separated the two germline ends. This CDR3 contains 12 residues. The germline CDR1 and CDR2 sequences are MNHEY and SMNVEV (reference sequence). The CDR3 loop reads CASSAGSYEQYF. Here the CDR3 DNA reads TGTGCCAGCAGTGCAGGGTCGTACGAGCAGTACTTC.

This clone was found once. The V call is TRBV7-2, the J call TRBJ1-2; the match to TRBD1 covers 8 bases. The trim removed 5 bases at V and 4 bases at J, leaving 9 bases unmatched. The CDR3 is 15 residues long. Per the germline V gene, CDR1 is SGHTA and CDR2 is FQGNSA. The CDR3 DNA follows: TGTGCCAGCAGCCCGCCTACCGACAGGGGCTATGGCTACACCTTC. Protein sequence: CASSPPTDRGYGYTF.

The chain combines TRBV5-1 with TRBJ1-1; D ambiguous. V was shortened by 0 bases and J by 1 base, with 10 bases between the two germline ends. Germline-derived CDR1 and CDR2 are SGHRS and YFSETQ. CDR3 size: 15 residues. CDR3 coding DNA: TGCGCCAGCAGCTTGGCCGTGTTGGGGAACACTGAAGCTTTCTTT. This gives the protein CASSLAVLGNTEAFF. The full variable domain, completed using reference TRBV5-1 and TRBJ1-1, is KAGVTQTPRYLIKTRGQQVTLSCSPISGHRSVSWYQQTPGQGLQFLFEYFSETQRNKGNFPGRFSGRQFSNSRSEMNVSTLELGDSALYLCASSLAVLGNTEAFFGQGTRLTVV.

The chain joins TRBV2 to TRBJ1-1; no firm D call. Trimming shortened V by 7 bases and J by 8 bases, and 11 bases separated the two germline ends. Germline CDR1 and CDR2: SNHLY and FYNNEI. CDR3 length: 11 amino acids. CDR3 nucleotide sequence: TGTGCCAGCAAGAGGGAACTGGAAGCTTTCTTT. Residues: CASKRELEAFF.

J is TRBJ1-5 and V is TRBV27; D is perhaps TRBD1 (6 bases). CDR1 is MNHEY, CDR2 SMNVEV, per germline (reference sequence). Trimming stripped 8 bases from V and 5 bases from J, with 16 bases between. The CDR3 consists of 14 residues. The CDR3 DNA reads as TGTGCCAGCGCCAAACAAGGGGGTTATCAGCCCCAGCATTTT. The encoded protein is CASAKQGGYQPQHF.

The V and J genes are TRBV5-6 and TRBJ1-2; weak D call: TRBD1 (6 bases). Per the germline V gene, CDR1 is SGHDT and CDR2 is YYEEEE. V lost 0 bases, J lost 1 base, and 19 bases lay in between. The CDR3 runs 18 residues. The CDR3, as DNA: TGTGCCAGCAGCTTGGCCGGGGGGCGAAATGATGGTAACTATGGCTACACCTTC. Its protein is CASSLAGGRNDGNYGYTF.

The rearrangement joins TRBV5-6 to TRBJ2-1; 13 bases align to TRBD2. Per germline, CDR1 SGHDT and CDR2 YYEEEE. The junction had 5 bases not matched to a gene; V was cut back by 4 bases and J by 7 bases. CDR3 length: 15 residues. The CDR3, as DNA: TGTGCCAGCAGCCAACTAGCGGGAGGGCGGAATGAGCAGTTCTTC. Residues: CASSQLAGGRNEQFF.

This clone was seen at least ten times. This chain connects TRBV5-4 to TRBJ2-5; 7 positions match TRBD2. Trimming at V came to 3 bases and at J to 3 bases, leaving 5 bases not matched to a gene. Per the germline V gene, CDR1 is SGHNT and CDR2 is YYREEE (reference sequence). The CDR3 covers 14 residues. The CDR3 DNA sequence: TGTGCCAGCAGCTCCCTGGGGGGGGAAGAGACCCAGTACTTC. Its protein product is CASSSLGGEETQYF.

The gene calls are TRBV7-2 and TRBJ1-1; D perhaps matches TRBD1 (5 bases). Trimming took 4 bases from V and 3 from J, leaving 12 bases between them. This CDR3 region has 14 residues. CDR1 is SGHTA and CDR2 is FQGNSA in the germline V gene. This chain's CDR3 is CASSWKGRDTEAFF. In nucleotides, the CDR3 is TGTGCCAGCAGCTGGAAGGGCAGGGACACTGAAGCTTTCTTT.

Details on this clone: Additional DNA sequences in this sample encode the identical CDR3. CDR3 sequence: CASSLAGGGTEAFF. The CDR3 nucleotides read TGTGCCAGCAGCTTAGCGGGCGGGGGCACTGAAGCTTTCTTT. This chain uses TRBV7-9 with TRBJ1-1; D might be TRBD1 (5 bases). V lost 0 bases and J lost 4, with 9 bases in between. This CDR3 is 14 amino acids long. Per germline, CDR1 SEHNR and CDR2 FQNEAQ (reference sequence).

The chain is built from TRBV10-3 and TRBJ2-1, with 13 positions matching TRBD2. Trimming took 4 bases from V and 0 from J; bases not matched to a gene: 3. The V gene's germline CDR1 is ENHRY and CDR2 SYGVKD. The CDR3 consists of 17 residues. CDR3 in amino acids: CAISAGLAGSSYNEQFF. Written as DNA, the CDR3 is TGTGCCATCAGTGCGGGACTAGCGGGAAGCTCCTACAATGAGCAGTTCTTC.

This chain connects TRBV7-8 to TRBJ2-1, with no clear D. CDR1 is SGHVS, CDR2 FQNEAQ, per germline. The CDR3 sequence is 14 residues long. Trimming took off 0 bases at V and 6 bases at J, with 9 bases between the two ends. The CDR3 protein is CASSLAAHINEQFF. Here the CDR3 DNA reads TGTGCCAGCAGCTTAGCGGCCCATATCAATGAGCAGTTCTTC.

This clone has just a few counts. The V call is TRBV7-2, the J call TRBJ2-1; TRBD2 aligns across 13 bases. With V trimmed by 1 base and J by 3 bases, 3 bases remained unmatched. The germline V gene has CDR1 SGHTA and CDR2 FQGNSA. The CDR3 consists of 17 residues. CDR3 bases: TGTGCCAGCAGCTTAGTTGGGACTAGCGGGAACTACAATGAGCAGTTCTTC. This translates into CASSLVGTSGNYNEQFF.

V and J are TRBV28 and TRBJ2-3; D is unresolved. The CDR3 sequence is 13 residues long. Trimming stripped 7 bases from V and 2 bases from J, with 10 bases between. Germline V lookup: CDR1 MDHEN, CDR2 SYDVKM. CDR3 sequence reads: CASKGPFTDTQYF. The CDR3 nucleotides are TGTGCCAGCAAGGGTCCGTTCACAGATACGCAGTATTTT.

The chain has TRBV7-2 and TRBJ1-5; D is unclear. The CDR3 extends over 14 amino acids. Per the germline V gene, CDR1 is SGHTA and CDR2 is FQGNSA. V was cut by 1 base and J by 9 bases, with 13 bases left in between. The CDR3 is CASSLGGVLRPQHF. CDR3 in DNA: TGTGCCAGCAGCTTAGGCGGGGTGCTCCGGCCCCAGCATTTT.

V usage is TRBV30 and J usage is TRBJ2-7; D perhaps matches TRBD1 (6 bases). The J call may be mistaken, given a closer DNA end match to TRBJ2-1. The CDR3 consists of 14 residues. Germline V gene data show CDR1 as GTSNPN and CDR2 as SVGIG (reference sequence). CDR3 bases: TGTGCCTGGAACCGGGACAACTCCTACAATGAGCAGTTCTTC. Amino acid sequence: CAWNRDNSYNEQFF.

The chain uses TRBV7-2 and TRBJ2-2; 9 bases align to TRBD2. V was pared by 5 bases and J by 7 bases, with 8 bases of the junction left unmatched. This CDR3 spans 15 amino acids. Germline CDR1 reads SGHTA; CDR2 reads FQGNSA. Here the CDR3 DNA reads TGTGCCAGCAGCCTCAGCGGGAGGCGAGGCGGGGAGCTGTTTTTT. Translated: CASSLSGRRGGELFF.